The 6 T cell receptor beta chains listed next were all sequenced from one sample in a study of shared clonotypes between healthy human individuals. This table comes from immunoSEQ multiplex PCR, and its TCRdb copy is limited to in-frame clones, with some not included. The table lists around 2,000,000 clones, approximately 95% of them singletons. Cells designated naive CD8 were CD45RO-negative and were positively selected for CCR7, with terminally differentiated effector memory CD45RA+ cells excluded. The sequencing sample was made of naive CD8+ T cells sorted from blood. These receptor sequences come from a young man in good health.

Comments on this clone: The sample has other DNA sequences that encode this CDR3 too. The chain carries TRBV27 and TRBJ2-7; 7 nucleotides match TRBD1. V lost 3 bases, J lost 1 base, and 0 bases stayed unmatched. Germline CDR1 and CDR2: MNHEY and SMNVEV (reference sequence). The length of the CDR3 is 13 residues. The CDR3 nucleotides read TGTGCCAGCAGTTTGACAGGGTCCTACGAGCAGTACTTC. It is translated as CASSLTGSYEQYF.

The chain joins TRBV5-1 to TRBJ2-2; TRBD1 agrees at 7 bases. There are 17 residues in the CDR3. The junction had 5 bases not matched to a gene; V was cut back by 0 bases and J by 0 bases. Germline CDR1 and CDR2: SGHRS and YFSETQ. The CDR3 DNA reads TGCGCCAGCAGCTTGGCCAAGGGACAGACGAACACCGGGGAGCTGTTTTTT. It yields the protein CASSLAKGQTNTGELFF.

The chain recombines TRBV28 with TRBJ1-6; D uncertain. V was trimmed by 5 bases and J by 8 bases, leaving 13 bases between them. CDR1 is MDHEN and CDR2 is SYDVKM in the germline V gene. The CDR3 is made up of 14 amino acids. The CDR3 DNA sequence: TGTGCCAGCAGTGAAGGGCCGGTAGATTCACCCCTCCACTTT. Translation: CASSEGPVDSPLHF.

The chain joins TRBV9 to TRBJ1-2; D remains ambiguous. There are 13 residues in the CDR3. V lost 3 bases and J lost 7, with 13 bases in between. CDR1 is SGDLS, CDR2 YYNGEE, per germline. The CDR3: CASSGRSEAGYTF. CDR3 in DNA: TGTGCCAGCAGCGGGCGTAGTGAGGCTGGCTACACCTTC.

The gene calls are TRBV19 and TRBJ1-2; no reliable D call. V lost 2 bases and J 0 bases, leaving 16 bases between the germline ends. Germline-derived CDR1 and CDR2 are LNHDA and SQIVND (reference sequence). The CDR3 loop spans 17 amino acids. CDR3 in amino acids: CASSIMSYGLANYGYTF. The CDR3 DNA follows: TGTGCCAGTAGTATAATGTCGTACGGCCTTGCTAACTATGGCTACACCTTC.

J is TRBJ2-7 and V is TRBV6-6, with a tentative D call TRBD2 (6 bases). Between the trimmed V and J ends, which lost 5 bases and 0 bases, there was a span of 11 bases. The V gene's germline CDR1 is MNHNY and CDR2 SVGAGI (reference sequence). This CDR3 comprises 14 residues. The CDR3 bases are TGTGCCAGCAGTACCACTAGCTACTCCTACGAGCAGTACTTC. Translated: CASSTTSYSYEQYF.